The 4 T cell receptor beta chains given below trace back to one sample, sequenced in a study of blood T cell repertoires in COVID-19. Only in-frame clones appear in the TCRdb table, and some are missing; sequencing was by immunoSEQ multiplex PCR. The sample records some 140,000 clones, 70% to 90% being singletons. Source material: peripheral blood. Receptors were obtained from a human donor in a cohort sampled during active COVID-19.

The gene calls are TRBV3-1 (or the pseudogene TRBV3-2) and TRBJ1-1, with D possibly being TRBD1 (5 bases). The CDR3 is 14 residues long. The germline CDR1 and CDR2 sequences are LGHDT and YNNKEL (reference sequence). V lost 2 bases to trimming and J lost 3 bases, with 10 bases between them. The CDR3 DNA reads TGTGCCAGCAGCCAAAGACAAGGGGACACTGAAGCTTTCTTT. It yields the protein CASSQRQGDTEAFF.

This sequence joins TRBV19 and TRBJ1-5; 8 positions agree with TRBD1. Unmatched junction bases numbered 6, after V lost 5 bases and J lost 3 bases. The CDR3 covers 15 residues. Germline-derived CDR1 and CDR2 are LNHDA and SQIVND (reference sequence). Written as DNA, the CDR3 is TGTGCCAGTAGTCAGATCAGGGGGCTCAATCAGCCCCAGCATTTT. Its translation is CASSQIRGLNQPQHF.

This clone came up once. This CDR3 reads CAWTPDRGRRAYNSPLHF. The CDR3 DNA sequence: TGTGCCTGGACCCCGGACAGGGGGCGTAGGGCCTATAATTCACCCCTCCACTTT. The chain links TRBV30 to TRBJ1-6; 11 bases align to TRBD1. The CDR3 contains 18 residues. In germline, CDR1 is GTSNPN, CDR2 SVGIG (reference sequence). V lost 4 bases to trimming and J lost 2 bases; unmatched junction nucleotides: 10.

The genes are TRBV5-1 and TRBJ1-1; weak D call: TRBD1 (6 bases). The germline V gene encodes CDR1 SGHRS and CDR2 YFSETQ. This CDR3 is built from 14 residues. V gave up 3 bases and J gave up 4 bases, with 13 bases separating them. The DNA of the CDR3 is TGCGCCAGCAGCTCGTTGCAGGGGCGCACTGAAGCTTTCTTT. This sequence encodes CASSSLQGRTEAFF.